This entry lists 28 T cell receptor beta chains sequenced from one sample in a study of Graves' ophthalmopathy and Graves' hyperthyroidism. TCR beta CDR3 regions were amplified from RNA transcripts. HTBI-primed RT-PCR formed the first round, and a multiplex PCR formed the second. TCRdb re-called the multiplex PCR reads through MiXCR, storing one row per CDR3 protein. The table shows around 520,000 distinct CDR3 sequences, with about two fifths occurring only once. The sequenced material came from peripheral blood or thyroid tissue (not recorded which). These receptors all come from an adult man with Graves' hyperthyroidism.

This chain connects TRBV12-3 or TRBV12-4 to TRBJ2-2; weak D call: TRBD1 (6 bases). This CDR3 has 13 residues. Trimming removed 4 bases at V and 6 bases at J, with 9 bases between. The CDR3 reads CASSSGAAGELFF. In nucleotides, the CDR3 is TGTGCCAGCAGTTCAGGGGCCGCCGGGGAGCTGTTTTTT.

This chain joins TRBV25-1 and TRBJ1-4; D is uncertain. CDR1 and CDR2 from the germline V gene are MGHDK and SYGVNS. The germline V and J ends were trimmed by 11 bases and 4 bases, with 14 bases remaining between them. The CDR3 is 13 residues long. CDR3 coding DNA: TGTGCCTGGAGTCAATCCTTTAATGAAAAACTGTTTTTT. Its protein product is CAWSQSFNEKLFF.

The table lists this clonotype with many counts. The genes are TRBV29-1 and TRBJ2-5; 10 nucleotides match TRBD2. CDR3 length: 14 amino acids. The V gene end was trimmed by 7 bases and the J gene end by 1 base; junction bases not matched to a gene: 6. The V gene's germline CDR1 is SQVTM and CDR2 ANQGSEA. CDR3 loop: CSGRSGRLQETQYF. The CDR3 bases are TGCAGCGGACGTAGCGGGAGGCTCCAAGAGACCCAGTACTTC.

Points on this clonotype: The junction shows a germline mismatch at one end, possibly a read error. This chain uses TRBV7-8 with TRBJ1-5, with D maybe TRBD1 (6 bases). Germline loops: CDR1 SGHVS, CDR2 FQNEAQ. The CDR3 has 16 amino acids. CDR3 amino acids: CASSHSHRDSNQPQHF. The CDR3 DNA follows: TGCGCCAGCAGCCATTCACACAGGGATAGCAATCAGCCCCAGCATTTT. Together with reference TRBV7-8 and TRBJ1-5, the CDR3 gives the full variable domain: GAGVSQSPRYKVAKRGQDVALRCDPISGHVSLFWYQQALGQGPEFLTYFQNEAQLDKSGLPSDRFFAERPEGSVSTLKIQRTQQEDSAVYLCASSHSHRDSNQPQHFGDGTRLSIL.

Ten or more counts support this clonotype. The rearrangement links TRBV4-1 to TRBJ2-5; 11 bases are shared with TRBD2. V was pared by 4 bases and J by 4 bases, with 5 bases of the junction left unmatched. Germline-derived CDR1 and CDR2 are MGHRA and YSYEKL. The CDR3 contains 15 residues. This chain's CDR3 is CASSPLGLAGETQYF. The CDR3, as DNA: TGCGCCAGCAGCCCTCTCGGACTAGCGGGAGAGACCCAGTACTTC.

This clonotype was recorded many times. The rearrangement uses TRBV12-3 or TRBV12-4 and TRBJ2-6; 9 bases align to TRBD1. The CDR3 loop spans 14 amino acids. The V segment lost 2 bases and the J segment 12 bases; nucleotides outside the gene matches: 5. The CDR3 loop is CASSLSGQGRVLTF. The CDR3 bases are TGTGCCAGCAGTTTATCGGGACAGGGCCGCGTCCTGACTTTC.

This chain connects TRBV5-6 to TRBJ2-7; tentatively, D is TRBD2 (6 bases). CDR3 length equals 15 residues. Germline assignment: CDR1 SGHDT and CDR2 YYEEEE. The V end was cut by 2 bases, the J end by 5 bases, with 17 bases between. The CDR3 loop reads CASSFSRLGLDEQYF. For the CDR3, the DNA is TGTGCCAGCAGCTTTTCGCGACTAGGCCTGGACGAGCAGTACTTC.

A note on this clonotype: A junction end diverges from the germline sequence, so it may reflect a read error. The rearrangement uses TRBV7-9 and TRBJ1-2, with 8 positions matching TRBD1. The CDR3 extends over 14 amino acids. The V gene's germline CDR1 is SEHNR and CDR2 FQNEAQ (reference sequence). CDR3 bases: TGTGCCAGCAGCTTAGGGACAGGGAACTATGGCTTCACCTTC. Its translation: CASSLGTGNYGFTF.

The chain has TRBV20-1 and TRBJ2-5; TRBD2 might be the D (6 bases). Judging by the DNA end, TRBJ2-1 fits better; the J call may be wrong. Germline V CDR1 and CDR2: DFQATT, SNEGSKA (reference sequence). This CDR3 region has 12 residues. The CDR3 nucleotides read TGCAGTGCCGTACGGGGGAACAATGAGCAGTTCTTC. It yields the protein CSAVRGNNEQFF.

The CDR3 DNA is TGTGCCATCAGTGAGTCGCGACGCAGAGCGACAGGGGTTGAAAAACTGTTTTTT. Amino acid sequence: CAISESRRRATGVEKLFF. The J gene is TRBJ1-4, the V gene TRBV10-3; 8 bases match TRBD1. From germline, CDR1 is ENHRY and CDR2 SYGVKD. The CDR3 runs to 18 residues. V shed 0 bases and J 7 bases; nucleotides not matched to a gene: 13.

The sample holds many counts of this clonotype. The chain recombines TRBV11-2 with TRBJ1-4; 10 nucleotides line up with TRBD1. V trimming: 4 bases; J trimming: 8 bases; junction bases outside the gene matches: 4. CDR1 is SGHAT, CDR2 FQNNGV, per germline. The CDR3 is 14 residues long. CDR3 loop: CASSSDRGEEKLFF. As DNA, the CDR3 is TGTGCCAGCAGCTCGGACAGGGGGGAGGAAAAACTGTTTTTT.

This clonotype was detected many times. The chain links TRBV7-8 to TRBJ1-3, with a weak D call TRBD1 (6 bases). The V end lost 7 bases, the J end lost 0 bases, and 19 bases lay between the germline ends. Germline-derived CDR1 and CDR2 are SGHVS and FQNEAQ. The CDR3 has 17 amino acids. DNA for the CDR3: TGTGCCAGCACCCTCAAGGGGGGACCCAGCTCTGGAAACACCATATATTTT. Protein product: CASTLKGGPSSGNTIYF.

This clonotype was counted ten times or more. The CDR3 DNA is TGCGCCAGCAGCCACGAAACCACTAGCGGGGGTAGCGAGACCCAGTACTTC. Amino acid sequence: CASSHETTSGGSETQYF. The chain joins TRBV4-1 to TRBJ2-5; 11 bases are shared with TRBD2. With 3 bases clipped from V and 5 bases from J, the junction kept 11 bases outside the gene matches. The CDR3 is made up of 17 amino acids. Germline V gives CDR1 MGHRA, CDR2 YSYEKL.

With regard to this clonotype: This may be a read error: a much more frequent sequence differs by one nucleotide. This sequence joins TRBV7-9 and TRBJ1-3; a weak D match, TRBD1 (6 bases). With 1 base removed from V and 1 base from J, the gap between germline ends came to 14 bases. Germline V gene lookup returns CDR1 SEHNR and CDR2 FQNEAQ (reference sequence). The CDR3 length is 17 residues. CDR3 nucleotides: TGTGCCAGCAGCTTAGGAGACAGGCCTTCTTCTGGAAACACCATATATTTT. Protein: CASSLGDRPSSGNTIYF.

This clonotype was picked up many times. The CDR3 loop reads CASSSPDVRYGYTF. The CDR3 nucleotides are TGTGCCAGTAGTAGTCCGGACGTACGCTATGGCTACACCTTC. This chain connects TRBV19 to TRBJ1-2; D is uncertain. Germline V lookup: CDR1 LNHDA, CDR2 SQIVND (reference sequence). The CDR3 is 14 residues long. Trimming shortened V by 4 bases and J by 4 bases, and 13 bases separated the two germline ends. Using reference TRBV19 and TRBJ1-2 for the parts outside the CDR3, the full variable domain is DGGITQSPKYLFRKEGQNVTLSCEQNLNHDAMYWYRQDPGQGLRLIYYSQIVNDFQKGDIAEGYSVSREKKESFPLTVTSAQKNPTAFYLCASSSPDVRYGYTFGSGTRLTVV.

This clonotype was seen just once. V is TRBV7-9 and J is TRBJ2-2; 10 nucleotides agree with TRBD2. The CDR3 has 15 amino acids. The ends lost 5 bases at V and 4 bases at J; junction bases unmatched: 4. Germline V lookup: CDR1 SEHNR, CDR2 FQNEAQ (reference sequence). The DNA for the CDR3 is TGTGCCAGCAGCGTCGGGACTAGCGTCACCGGGGAGCTGTTTTTT. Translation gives CASSVGTSVTGELFF.

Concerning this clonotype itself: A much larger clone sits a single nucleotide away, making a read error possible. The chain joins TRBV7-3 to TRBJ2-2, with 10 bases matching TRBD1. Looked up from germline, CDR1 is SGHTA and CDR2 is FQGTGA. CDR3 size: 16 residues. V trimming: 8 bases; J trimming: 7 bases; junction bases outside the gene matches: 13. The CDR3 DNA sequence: TGTGCCAGCTACTCTCATCGACAGGGGGCCGTCGGGGAGCTGTTTTTT. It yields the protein CASYSHRQGAVGELFF.

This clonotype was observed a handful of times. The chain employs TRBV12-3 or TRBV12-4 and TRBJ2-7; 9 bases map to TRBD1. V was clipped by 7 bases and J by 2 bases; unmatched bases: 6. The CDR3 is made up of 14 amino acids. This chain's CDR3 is CASNRQGETYEQYF. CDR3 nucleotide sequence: TGTGCCAGCAATCGACAGGGGGAAACCTACGAGCAGTACTTC.

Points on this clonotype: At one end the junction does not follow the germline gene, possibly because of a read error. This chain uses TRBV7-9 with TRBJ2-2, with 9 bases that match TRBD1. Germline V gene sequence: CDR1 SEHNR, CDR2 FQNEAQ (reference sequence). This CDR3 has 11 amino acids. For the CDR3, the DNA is TGTGCCAGCAGCGGGACAGGGAAGGAGTATTTT. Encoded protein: CASSGTGKEYF.

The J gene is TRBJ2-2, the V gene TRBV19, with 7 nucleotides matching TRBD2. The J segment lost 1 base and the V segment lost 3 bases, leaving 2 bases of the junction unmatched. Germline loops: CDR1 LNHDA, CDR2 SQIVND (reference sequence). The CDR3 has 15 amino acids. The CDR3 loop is CASSMTGGNTGELFF. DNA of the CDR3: TGTGCCAGTAGTATGACGGGGGGGAACACCGGGGAGCTGTTTTTT.

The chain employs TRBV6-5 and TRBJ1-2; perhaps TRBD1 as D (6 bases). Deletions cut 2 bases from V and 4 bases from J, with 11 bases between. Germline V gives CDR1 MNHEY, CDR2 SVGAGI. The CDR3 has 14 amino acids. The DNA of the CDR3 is TGTGCCAGCAGTTACCGGGGGGCTGGCTATGGCTACACCTTC. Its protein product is CASSYRGAGYGYTF.

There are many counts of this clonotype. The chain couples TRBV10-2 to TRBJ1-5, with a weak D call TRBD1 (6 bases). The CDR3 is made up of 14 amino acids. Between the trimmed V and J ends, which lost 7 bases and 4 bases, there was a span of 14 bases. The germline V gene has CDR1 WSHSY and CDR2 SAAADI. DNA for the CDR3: TGCGCCAGCAACGCGGGACATGCGAATCAGCCCCAGCATTTT. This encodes CASNAGHANQPQHF.

The CDR3 sequence is CASSINAGTEAFF. The CDR3 coding sequence is TGTGCCAGTAGTATCAACGCGGGCACTGAAGCTTTCTTT. The chain carries TRBV19 and TRBJ1-1; the D is unclear. Germline CDR1 and CDR2: LNHDA and SQIVND (reference sequence). V lost 3 bases to trimming and J lost 4 bases, with 9 bases between them. This CDR3 has 13 residues. The full variable domain, with the rest looked up from reference TRBV19 and TRBJ1-1, is DGGITQSPKYLFRKEGQNVTLSCEQNLNHDAMYWYRQDPGQGLRLIYYSQIVNDFQKGDIAEGYSVSREKKESFPLTVTSAQKNPTAFYLCASSINAGTEAFFGQGTRLTVV.

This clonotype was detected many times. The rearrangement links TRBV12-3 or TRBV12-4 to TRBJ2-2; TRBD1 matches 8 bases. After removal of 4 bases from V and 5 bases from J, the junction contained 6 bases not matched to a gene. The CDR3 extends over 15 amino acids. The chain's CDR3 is CASSWGQEGTGELFF. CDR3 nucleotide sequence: TGTGCCAGCAGTTGGGGACAGGAAGGTACCGGGGAGCTGTTTTTT.

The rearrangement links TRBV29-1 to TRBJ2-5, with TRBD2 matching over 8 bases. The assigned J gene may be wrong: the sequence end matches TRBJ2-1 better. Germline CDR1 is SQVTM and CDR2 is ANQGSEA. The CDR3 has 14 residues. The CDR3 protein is CSVEAAGADNEQFF. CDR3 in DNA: TGCAGCGTTGAGGCAGCGGGGGCCGACAATGAGCAGTTCTTC.

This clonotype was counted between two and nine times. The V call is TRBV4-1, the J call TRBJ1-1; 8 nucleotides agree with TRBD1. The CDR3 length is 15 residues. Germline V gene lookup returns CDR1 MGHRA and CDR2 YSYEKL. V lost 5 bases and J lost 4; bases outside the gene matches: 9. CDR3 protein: CASSTRADRGTEAFF. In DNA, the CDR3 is TGCGCCAGCAGCACCCGAGCCGACAGGGGCACTGAAGCTTTCTTT.

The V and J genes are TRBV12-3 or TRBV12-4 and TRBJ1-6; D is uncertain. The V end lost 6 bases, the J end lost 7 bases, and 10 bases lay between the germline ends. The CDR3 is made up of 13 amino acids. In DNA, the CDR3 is TGTGCCAGCAGCCGCTTGGGGAATTCACCCCTCCACTTT. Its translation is CASSRLGNSPLHF.

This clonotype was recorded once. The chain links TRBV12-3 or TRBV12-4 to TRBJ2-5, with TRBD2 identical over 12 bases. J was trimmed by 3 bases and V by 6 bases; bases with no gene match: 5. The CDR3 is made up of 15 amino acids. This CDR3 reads CASSWTSGAEETQYF. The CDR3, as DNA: TGTGCCAGCAGCTGGACTAGCGGGGCGGAAGAGACCCAGTACTTC.